The following is a T cell receptor beta chain sequence with its context. The time point: pre-sensitization, week 0. Treatment reported: therapeutic diphenylcyclopropenone sensitization with weekly scalp DPC. Sample donors consisted of patients with alopecia, aged 18 to 70 years, who were suitable for DPC. Total RNA was isolated from whole blood that had not been fractionated. V was clipped by 8 bases and J by 2 bases, with 18 bases between them. The CDR3 sequence is 16 residues long. Germline V gene sequence: CDR1 MNHNS, CDR2 SASEGT. Individual cDNA molecules in this library carried unique molecular identifiers. TCRdb re-derived calls from the RACE reads in MiXCR, one entry per CDR3 protein. The sample contains tens of thousands of distinct CDR3 sequences, roughly 8.8% of which appear only once. This specimen belongs to a study of human T cells and chemical hapten exposure. Whole-study context: Patch tests applied 0.01% DPC to the upper back, read at 6 days.

This TCR was sampled from a woman between 35 and 50 years old with alopecia areata. Some clones in this sample may be carry-over from other donors' samples. The sequencing here drew on whole blood, taken in connection with sensitization to the hapten diphenylcyclopropenone (DPC). V usage is TRBV6-1 and J usage is TRBJ1-4; a weak D match, TRBD1 (6 bases). CDR3 coding DNA: TGTGCCAGCCAGATCCTTGCGGGACACACTAATGAAAAACTGTTTTTT. This gives the protein CASQILAGHTNEKLFF.